This entry lists 9 T cell receptor beta chains sequenced from one sample in a study of blood T cell repertoires in COVID-19. TCRdb's table, derived via immunoSEQ multiplex PCR, lists solely in-frame clones and lacks some. The sample records approximately 470,000 clones, over 75% being singletons. Sequenced: peripheral blood. The receptors were gathered from a human donor in a cohort sampled during active COVID-19.

The chain recombines TRBV10-3 with TRBJ2-2; 7 positions agree with TRBD2. V lost 4 bases and J lost 7; bases outside the gene matches: 3. The germline V gene encodes CDR1 ENHRY and CDR2 SYGVKD. CDR3 size: 13 residues. Written as DNA, the CDR3 is TGTGCCATCAGTGGAGGACTAGGCGGGGAGCTGTTTTTT. Translating it yields CAISGGLGGELFF.

This clone was observed a single time. The V gene is TRBV15, the J gene TRBJ1-5; the D is unclear. The V end lost 0 bases, the J end lost 2 bases, and 5 bases lay between the germline ends. Germline CDR1 reads LNHNV; CDR2 reads YYDKDF (reference sequence). The CDR3 extends over 14 amino acids. The CDR3 protein is CATSRDFRNQPQHF. The CDR3 nucleotides are TGTGCCACCAGCAGAGACTTTCGCAATCAGCCCCAGCATTTT.

This clone has just one count. This chain links TRBV6-2 or TRBV6-3 with TRBJ1-3; 11 bases fit TRBD1. The CDR3 sequence is 18 residues long. Germline V gene lookup returns CDR1 MNHEY and CDR2 SVGEGT. V lost 4 bases to trimming and J lost 2 bases; unmatched junction nucleotides: 10. In nucleotides, the CDR3 is TGTGCCAGCAGTTTCAGGACAGGGGGCTCGATGGCTGGAAACACCATATATTTT. Protein sequence: CASSFRTGGSMAGNTIYF.

This clone was picked up one time. The chain uses TRBV7-2 and TRBJ1-2, with 7 bases lining up with TRBD1. The length of the CDR3 is 16 residues. Losses at the gene ends were 3 bases for V and 4 bases for J; bases not matched to a gene: 11. Germline V gives CDR1 SGHTA, CDR2 FQGNSA. DNA for the CDR3: TGTGCCAGCAGCTTTACACCACAGGGGCTCTTCTATGGCTACACCTTC. This codes for CASSFTPQGLFYGYTF. Full variable domain (remainder filled in from reference TRBV7-2 and TRBJ1-2): GAGVSQSPSNKVTEKGKDVELRCDPISGHTALYWYRQSLGQGLEFLIYFQGNSAPDKSGLPSDRFSAERTGGSVSTLTIQRTQQEDSAVYLCASSFTPQGLFYGYTFGSGTRLTVV.

The chain combines TRBV15 with TRBJ2-1; TRBD2 matches at 7 bases. Germline CDR1 and CDR2: LNHNV and YYDKDF (reference sequence). This CDR3 is 17 amino acids long. V lost 1 base to trimming and J lost 4 bases; unmatched junction nucleotides: 10. The CDR3 DNA follows: TGTGCCACCAGCAGAGGGGGCGGAAGCGGGAAATACAATGAGCAGTTCTTC. Residues: CATSRGGGSGKYNEQFF.

The rearrangement joins TRBV4-1 to TRBJ2-3, with TRBD1 identical over 10 bases. From germline, CDR1 is MGHRA and CDR2 YSYEKL. CDR3 length: 15 residues. Trimming cost V 4 bases and J 6 bases; bases outside gene matches: 7. The CDR3 DNA is TGCGCCAGCAGCCTCAGGTCGGGACAGGGGGATACGCAGTATTTT. Its translation: CASSLRSGQGDTQYF.

The DNA of the CDR3 is TGTGCCATCAGTGAGTCGGTGAGCTCCTATGGCTACACCTTC. Translating gives CAISESVSSYGYTF. The chain combines TRBV10-3 with TRBJ1-2, with D hard to call. Germline V gives CDR1 ENHRY, CDR2 SYGVKD. V lost 0 bases and J 4 bases, leaving 9 bases between the germline ends. This CDR3 contains 14 residues.

The chain has TRBV27 and TRBJ2-1; 7 nucleotides agree with TRBD1. The CDR3 is made up of 15 amino acids. CDR1 MNHEY and CDR2 SMNVEV come from the germline V gene (reference sequence). Trimming at V came to 5 bases and at J to 0 bases, leaving 4 bases not matched to a gene. This CDR3 reads CASSPGQDSYNEQFF. The CDR3 region has the DNA TGTGCCAGCAGTCCCGGACAGGACTCCTACAATGAGCAGTTCTTC.

The rearrangement joins TRBV19 to TRBJ1-5; D is uncertain. Germline V gene lookup returns CDR1 LNHDA and CDR2 SQIVND (reference sequence). This CDR3 spans 14 amino acids. Trimming removed 10 bases from V and 7 bases from J, with 20 bases in between. CDR3 in amino acids: CATRGGQPRQPQHF. As DNA, the CDR3 is TGTGCCACTAGAGGAGGTCAGCCGCGGCAGCCCCAGCATTTT.